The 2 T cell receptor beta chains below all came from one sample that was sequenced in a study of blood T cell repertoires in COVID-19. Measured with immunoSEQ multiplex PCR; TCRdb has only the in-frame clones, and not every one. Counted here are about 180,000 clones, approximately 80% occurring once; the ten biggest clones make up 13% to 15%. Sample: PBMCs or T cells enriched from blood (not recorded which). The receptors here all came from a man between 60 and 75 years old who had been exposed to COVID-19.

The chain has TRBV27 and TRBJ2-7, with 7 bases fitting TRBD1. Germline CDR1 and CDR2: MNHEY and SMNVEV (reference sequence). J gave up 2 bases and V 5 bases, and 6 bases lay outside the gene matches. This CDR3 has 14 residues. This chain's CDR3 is CASSVRDRAYEQYF. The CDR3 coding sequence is TGTGCCAGCAGTGTCCGGGACAGAGCCTACGAGCAGTACTTC.

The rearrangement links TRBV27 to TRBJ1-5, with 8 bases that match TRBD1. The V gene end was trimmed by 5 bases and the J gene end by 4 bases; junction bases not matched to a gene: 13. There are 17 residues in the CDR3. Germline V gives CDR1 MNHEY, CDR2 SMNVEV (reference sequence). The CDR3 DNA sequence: TGTGCCAGCAGTCTAAAAACGAGACAGGGGTTTAATCAGCCCCAGCATTTT. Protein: CASSLKTRQGFNQPQHF.